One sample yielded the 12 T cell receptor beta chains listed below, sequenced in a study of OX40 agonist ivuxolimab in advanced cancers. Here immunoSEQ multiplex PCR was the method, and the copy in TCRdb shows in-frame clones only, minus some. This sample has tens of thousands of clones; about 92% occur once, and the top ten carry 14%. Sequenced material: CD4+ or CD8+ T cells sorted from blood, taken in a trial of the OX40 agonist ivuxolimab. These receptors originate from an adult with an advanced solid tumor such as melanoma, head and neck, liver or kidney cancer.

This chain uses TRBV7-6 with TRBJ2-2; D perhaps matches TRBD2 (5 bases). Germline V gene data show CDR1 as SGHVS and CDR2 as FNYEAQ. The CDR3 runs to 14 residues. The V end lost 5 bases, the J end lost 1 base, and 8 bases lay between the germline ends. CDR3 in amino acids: CASSDRENTGELFF. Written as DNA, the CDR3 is TGTGCCAGCAGCGACCGGGAGAACACCGGGGAGCTGTTTTTT.

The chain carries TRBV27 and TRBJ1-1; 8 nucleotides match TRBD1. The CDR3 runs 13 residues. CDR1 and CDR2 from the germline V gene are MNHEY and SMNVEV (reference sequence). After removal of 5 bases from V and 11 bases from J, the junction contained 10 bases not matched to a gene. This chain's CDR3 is CASSPQGAVRAFF. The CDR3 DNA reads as TGTGCCAGCAGTCCCCAGGGGGCCGTTAGGGCTTTCTTT.

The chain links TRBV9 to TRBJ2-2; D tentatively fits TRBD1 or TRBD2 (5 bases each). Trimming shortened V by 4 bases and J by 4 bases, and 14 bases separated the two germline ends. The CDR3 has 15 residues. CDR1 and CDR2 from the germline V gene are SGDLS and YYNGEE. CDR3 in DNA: TGTGCCAGCAGCCCCTGGGGTGGGGGCACCGGGGAGCTGTTTTTT. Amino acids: CASSPWGGGTGELFF.

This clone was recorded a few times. The CDR3 nucleotides are TGTGCCAGCTCAGACAAGTCCTACGAGCAGTACTTC. This sequence encodes CASSDKSYEQYF. V is TRBV18 and J is TRBJ2-7; D gene unclear. The CDR3 contains 12 residues. Germline CDR1 reads KGHSH; CDR2 reads LQKENI. The ends were cut back, 5 bases at V and 1 base at J, with 6 bases in the middle.

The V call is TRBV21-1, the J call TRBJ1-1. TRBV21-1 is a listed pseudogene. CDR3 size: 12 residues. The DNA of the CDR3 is TGTGCCAGCCGTCGGATGAACACTGAAGCTTTCTTT. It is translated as CASRRMNTEAFF.

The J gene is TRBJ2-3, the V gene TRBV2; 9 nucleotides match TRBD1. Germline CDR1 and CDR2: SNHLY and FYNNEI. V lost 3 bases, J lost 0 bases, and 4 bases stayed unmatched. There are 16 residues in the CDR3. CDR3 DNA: TGTGCCAGCAGTGACCCACAGGGGGCTAGCACAGATACGCAGTATTTT. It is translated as CASSDPQGASTDTQYF.

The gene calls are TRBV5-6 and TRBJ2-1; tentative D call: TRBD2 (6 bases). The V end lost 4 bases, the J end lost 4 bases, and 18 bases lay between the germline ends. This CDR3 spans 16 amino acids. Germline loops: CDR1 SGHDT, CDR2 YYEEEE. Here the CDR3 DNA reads TGTGCCAGCAGCGACCCCGGGGCTAGCGATTACAATGAGCAGTTCTTC. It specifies CASSDPGASDYNEQFF. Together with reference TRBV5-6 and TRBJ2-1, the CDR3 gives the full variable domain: DAGVTQSPTHLIKTRGQQVTLRCSPKSGHDTVSWYQQALGQGPQFIFQYYEEEERQRGNFPDRFSGHQFPNYSSELNVNALLLGDSALYLCASSDPGASDYNEQFFGPGTRLTVL.

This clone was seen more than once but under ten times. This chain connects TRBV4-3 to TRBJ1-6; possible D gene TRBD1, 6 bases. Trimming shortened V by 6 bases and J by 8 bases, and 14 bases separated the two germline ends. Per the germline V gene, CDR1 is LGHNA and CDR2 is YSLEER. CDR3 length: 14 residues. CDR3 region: CASSPTGRHSPLHF. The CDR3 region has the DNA TGCGCCAGCAGTCCTACAGGGCGGCATTCACCCCTCCACTTT.

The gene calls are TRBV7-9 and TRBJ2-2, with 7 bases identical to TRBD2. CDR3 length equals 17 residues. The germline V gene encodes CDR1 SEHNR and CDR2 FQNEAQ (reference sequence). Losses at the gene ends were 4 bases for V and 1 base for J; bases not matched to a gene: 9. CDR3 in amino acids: CASSYKGGGVNTGELFF. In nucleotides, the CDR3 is TGTGCCAGCAGCTACAAAGGTGGGGGGGTGAACACCGGGGAGCTGTTTTTT.

CDR3 region: CASSTGTSGGGHEQFF. The CDR3 DNA reads TGTGCCAGCAGCACCGGGACTAGCGGGGGAGGGCATGAGCAGTTCTTC. The chain recombines TRBV5-4 with TRBJ2-1; 14 bases agree with TRBD2. This CDR3 has 16 amino acids. Germline CDR1 SGHNT, CDR2 YYREEE (reference sequence). Germline trimming cut 4 bases from V and 8 bases from J; bases unmatched to any gene: 8.

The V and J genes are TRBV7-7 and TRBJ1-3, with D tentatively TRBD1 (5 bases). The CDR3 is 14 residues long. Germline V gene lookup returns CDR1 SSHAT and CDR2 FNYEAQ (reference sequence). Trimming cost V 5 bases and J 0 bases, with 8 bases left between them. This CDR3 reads CASSPGTSGNTIYF. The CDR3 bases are TGTGCCAGCAGCCCTGGGACCTCTGGAAACACCATATATTTT. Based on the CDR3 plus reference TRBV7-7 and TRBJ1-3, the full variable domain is GAGVSQSPRYKVTKRGQDVTLRCDPISSHATLYWYQQALGQGPEFLTYFNYEAQPDKSGLPSDRFSAERPEGSISTLTIQRTEQRDSAMYRCASSPGTSGNTIYFGEGSWLTVV.

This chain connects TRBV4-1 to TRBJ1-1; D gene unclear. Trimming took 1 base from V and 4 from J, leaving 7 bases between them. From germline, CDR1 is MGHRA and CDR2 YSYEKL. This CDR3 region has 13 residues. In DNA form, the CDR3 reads TGCGCCAGCAGCCAAGTCGGTGGCACTGAAGCTTTCTTT. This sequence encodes CASSQVGGTEAFF.